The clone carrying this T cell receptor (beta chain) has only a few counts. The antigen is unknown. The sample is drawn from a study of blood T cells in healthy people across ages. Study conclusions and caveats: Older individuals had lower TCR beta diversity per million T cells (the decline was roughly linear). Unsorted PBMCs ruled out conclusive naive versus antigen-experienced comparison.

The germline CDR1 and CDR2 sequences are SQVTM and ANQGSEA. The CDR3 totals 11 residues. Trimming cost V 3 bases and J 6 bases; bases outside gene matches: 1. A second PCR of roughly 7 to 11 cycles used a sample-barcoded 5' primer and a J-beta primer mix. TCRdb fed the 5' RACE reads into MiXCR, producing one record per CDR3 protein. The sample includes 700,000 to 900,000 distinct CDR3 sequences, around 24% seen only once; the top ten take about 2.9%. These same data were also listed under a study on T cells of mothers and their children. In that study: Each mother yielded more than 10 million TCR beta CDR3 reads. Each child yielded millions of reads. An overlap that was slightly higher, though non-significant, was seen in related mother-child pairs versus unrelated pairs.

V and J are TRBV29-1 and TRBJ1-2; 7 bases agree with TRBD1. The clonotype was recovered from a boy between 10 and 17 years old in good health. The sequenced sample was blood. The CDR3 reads CSVDRGNGYTF. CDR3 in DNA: TGCAGCGTTGACAGGGGGAATGGCTACACCTTC.